The 32 T cell receptor beta chains presented below share a single source sample, sequenced in a study of blood T cell repertoires in COVID-19. Generated by immunoSEQ multiplex PCR, the TCRdb table keeps only in-frame clones and is missing some. This sample has approximately 40,000 clones; 75% to 90% occur once, and the top ten carry about a quarter. The sequenced sample was peripheral blood. These receptor sequences come from a woman older than 75 in a cohort sampled during active or convalescent COVID-19.

This clone was recorded a few times. The chain employs TRBV10-3 and TRBJ2-2; D possibly corresponds to TRBD1 (6 bases). Germline lookup yields CDR1 ENHRY and CDR2 SYGVKD. The CDR3 totals 16 residues. The V gene lost 5 bases and the J gene lost 0 bases, with 13 bases spanning the gap. CDR3 loop: CAISPSQGSNTGELFF. As DNA, the CDR3 is TGTGCCATCAGTCCATCACAGGGTTCGAACACCGGGGAGCTGTTTTTT.

This rearrangement joins TRBV6-5 to TRBJ2-1, with 7 bases identical to TRBD1. This CDR3 has 13 residues. The germline CDR1 and CDR2 sequences are MNHEY and SVGAGI. The V gene end was trimmed by 2 bases and the J gene end by 6 bases; junction bases not matched to a gene: 1. The CDR3 is CASSYRQGNEQFF. DNA of the CDR3: TGTGCCAGCAGTTACCGACAGGGCAATGAGCAGTTCTTC.

J is TRBJ2-1 and V is TRBV3-1 (or the pseudogene TRBV3-2); no clear D gene. This CDR3 comprises 12 residues. The V and J ends lost 1 base and 7 bases respectively, with 5 bases between them. Germline V gene lookup returns CDR1 LGHDT and CDR2 YNNKEL (reference sequence). In DNA form, the CDR3 reads TGTGCCAGCAGCCAAGCAGGAAATGAGCAGTTCTTC. This codes for CASSQAGNEQFF.

This chain connects TRBV20-1 to TRBJ2-7; a possible D gene is TRBD1 (5 bases). This CDR3 is built from 14 residues. Germline values: CDR1 DFQATT, CDR2 SNEGSKA (reference sequence). Trimming removed 3 bases at V and 2 bases at J, with 14 bases between. The CDR3 region is CSASGDPGTYEQYF. In DNA form, the CDR3 reads TGCAGTGCTAGTGGAGATCCAGGGACCTACGAGCAGTACTTC.

This clone was observed many times. The chain couples TRBV5-1 to TRBJ2-3; a weak D match, TRBD2 (5 bases). The V and J ends lost 4 bases and 4 bases respectively, with 16 bases between them. In germline, CDR1 is SGHRS, CDR2 YFSETQ. The CDR3 covers 15 residues. This CDR3 is CASSPRAPVADTQYF. The CDR3 DNA reads TGCGCCAGCAGCCCGCGGGCCCCTGTAGCAGATACGCAGTATTTT.

The V and J genes are TRBV7-8 and TRBJ1-6; 8 bases map to TRBD1. Trimming at V came to 3 bases and at J to 7 bases, leaving 11 bases not matched to a gene. The CDR3 consists of 17 residues. In germline, CDR1 is SGHVS, CDR2 FQNEAQ. CDR3 coding DNA: TGTGCCAGCAGCTTCCTGGGACAGGAGAGACTCAATTCACCCCTCCACTTT. Encoded protein: CASSFLGQERLNSPLHF.

This sequence joins TRBV11-3 and TRBJ2-1, with TRBD2 identical over 9 bases. Germline trimming cut 7 bases from V and 1 base from J; bases unmatched to any gene: 11. The CDR3 runs 17 residues. The germline gives CDR1 SGHNT, CDR2 YENEEA. The CDR3 is CASNSGSGRGSYNEQFF. The CDR3 DNA reads as TGTGCCAGCAACTCTGGTAGCGGGAGAGGATCCTACAATGAGCAGTTCTTC.

This rearrangement joins TRBV7-8 to TRBJ2-3; no definite D call. The CDR3 sequence is 15 residues long. The germline V and J ends were trimmed by 1 base and 6 bases, with 14 bases remaining between them. From germline, CDR1 is SGHVS and CDR2 FQNEAQ. The DNA of the CDR3 is TGTGCCAGCAGCTTAGTCTGGTCTAGAGACGATACGCAGTATTTT. As protein: CASSLVWSRDDTQYF.

The chain has TRBV28 and TRBJ2-1; 13 bases align to TRBD2. V dropped 6 bases and J dropped 9; count of bases not matched to a gene: 11. The CDR3 consists of 16 residues. Germline V CDR1 and CDR2: MDHEN, SYDVKM. CDR3 in DNA: TGTGCCAGCAGCCAATTGACTAGCGGGGGGCCCGGTGAGCAGTTCTTC. Translation: CASSQLTSGGPGEQFF.

This rearrangement joins TRBV2 to TRBJ2-7; tentatively, D is TRBD2 (5 bases). The CDR3 runs 15 residues. Germline CDR1 and CDR2: SNHLY and FYNNEI. Trimming shortened V by 5 bases and J by 5 bases, and 19 bases separated the two germline ends. The CDR3 DNA is TGTGCCAGCAGTCCGCCGGGATCTTGGGCGGACGAGCAGTACTTC. Its protein product is CASSPPGSWADEQYF.

The V and J genes are TRBV7-2 and TRBJ1-2; D may be TRBD1 (5 bases). V lost 6 bases, J lost 4 bases, and 12 bases lay in between. Germline V gene data show CDR1 as SGHTA and CDR2 as FQGNSA. This CDR3 region has 13 residues. CDR3 residues: CASSPAGGYGYTF. The CDR3 nucleotides are TGTGCCAGCAGTCCCGCGGGGGGCTATGGCTACACCTTC.

V is TRBV18 and J is TRBJ1-2; D remains unclear. The V gene's germline CDR1 is KGHSH and CDR2 LQKENI. V lost 3 bases to trimming and J lost 4 bases, with 27 bases between them. This CDR3 has 19 residues. The CDR3 here is CASSPSQVVTAFGRYGYTF. In DNA form, the CDR3 reads TGTGCCAGCTCACCCTCCCAGGTTGTGACGGCATTCGGCCGCTATGGCTACACCTTC.

The chain recombines TRBV2 with TRBJ1-1, with TRBD1 identical over 7 bases. Germline V CDR1 and CDR2: SNHLY, FYNNEI. The CDR3 totals 15 residues. V dropped 9 bases and J dropped 3; count of bases not matched to a gene: 13. The CDR3 sequence is CARENYETGYTEAFF. The CDR3 DNA follows: TGTGCCAGGGAAAATTATGAGACAGGGTACACTGAAGCTTTCTTT.

This clone was detected a few times. The rearrangement uses TRBV5-6 and TRBJ1-5, with D possibly TRBD1 on 5 matching bases. This CDR3 spans 14 amino acids. Trimming cost V 1 base and J 6 bases, with 11 bases left between them. Germline V CDR1 and CDR2: SGHDT, YYEEEE. The CDR3 DNA reads as TGTGCCAGCAGCTTGTGGCGGGACGGTCAGCCCCAGCATTTT. Translated: CASSLWRDGQPQHF. Supplemented by reference TRBV5-6 and TRBJ1-5, the full variable domain reads DAGVTQSPTHLIKTRGQQVTLRCSPKSGHDTVSWYQQALGQGPQFIFQYYEEEERQRGNFPDRFSGHQFPNYSSELNVNALLLGDSALYLCASSLWRDGQPQHFGDGTRLSIL.

This chain links TRBV5-1 with TRBJ2-7, with TRBD2 matching over 9 bases. Germline loops: CDR1 SGHRS, CDR2 YFSETQ. There are 16 residues in the CDR3. The trim removed 0 bases at V and 3 bases at J, leaving 7 bases unmatched. CDR3 residues: CASSLGSGGEYYEQYF. CDR3 in DNA: TGCGCCAGCAGCTTGGGTAGCGGGGGCGAATACTACGAGCAGTACTTC.

This chain links TRBV10-1 with TRBJ2-7; 10 bases align to TRBD1. The CDR3 loop spans 13 amino acids. The V gene's germline CDR1 is WNHNN and CDR2 SYGVQD (reference sequence). V dropped 6 bases and J dropped 9; count of bases not matched to a gene: 8. The CDR3 loop is CASRRDRGEVQYF. CDR3 sequence (DNA): TGCGCCAGCAGGAGGGACAGGGGAGAAGTGCAGTACTTC.

V and J are TRBV18 and TRBJ2-2, with 8 nucleotides matching TRBD1. The CDR3 runs 16 residues. Trimming at V came to 4 bases and at J to 5 bases, leaving 9 bases not matched to a gene. The germline V gene has CDR1 KGHSH and CDR2 LQKENI. In nucleotides, the CDR3 is TGTGCCAGCTCACACTCCGACAGGGGTCCTACCGGGGAGCTGTTTTTT. This translates into CASSHSDRGPTGELFF.

The chain is built from TRBV2 and TRBJ1-6; TRBD1 matches 7 bases. J was trimmed by 6 bases and V by 7 bases; bases with no gene match: 6. CDR1 SNHLY and CDR2 FYNNEI come from the germline V gene. The length of the CDR3 is 14 residues. DNA of the CDR3: TGTGCCAGCAACAACCGGGACAGTAATTCACCCCTCCACTTT. Translating gives CASNNRDSNSPLHF.

J is TRBJ2-3 and V is TRBV10-1; D may be TRBD1 (7 bases). Germline CDR1 is WNHNN and CDR2 is SYGVQD (reference sequence). The CDR3 spans 13 residues. V lost 8 bases to trimming and J lost 6 bases, with 15 bases between them. The CDR3 coding sequence is TGCGCCAGCGCGGGACAGCCAGGGGATACGCAGTATTTT. Protein product: CASAGQPGDTQYF.

V gene TRBV5-1 combines with J gene TRBJ1-3; D is uncertain. In germline, CDR1 is SGHRS, CDR2 YFSETQ. This CDR3 region has 15 residues. The germline V and J ends were trimmed by 4 bases and 0 bases, with 11 bases remaining between them. CDR3 in amino acids: CASSPVPGSGNTIYF. CDR3 coding DNA: TGCGCCAGCAGCCCGGTCCCAGGCTCTGGAAACACCATATATTTT.

The chain couples TRBV12-3 or TRBV12-4 to TRBJ1-1, with D possibly TRBD1 on 5 matching bases. Trimming took 5 bases from V and 4 from J, leaving 11 bases between them. The CDR3 is 13 residues long. The DNA for the CDR3 is TGTGCCAGCAGTGTCATTCAGGGCACTGAAGCTTTCTTT. It is translated as CASSVIQGTEAFF.

In its sample, this clone was seen a few times. The genes are TRBV7-8 and TRBJ1-5; possibly TRBD1 for D (5 bases). Germline V gene sequence: CDR1 SGHVS, CDR2 FQNEAQ. This CDR3 is 14 amino acids long. The V end was cut by 5 bases, the J end by 7 bases, with 15 bases between. CDR3 loop: CASSASRVGQPQHF. As DNA, the CDR3 is TGTGCCAGCAGCGCATCCAGGGTGGGACAGCCCCAGCATTTT.

As regards this clone: The sample holds other DNA sequences that translate to the same CDR3. The chain uses TRBV9 and TRBJ1-2, with D possibly being TRBD1 (6 bases). Germline loops: CDR1 SGDLS, CDR2 YYNGEE. This CDR3 spans 14 amino acids. With 0 bases removed from V and 2 bases from J, the gap between germline ends came to 8 bases. CDR3 nucleotides: TGTGCCAGCAGCGTAGGGCAGGGGAACTATGGCTACACCTTC. As protein: CASSVGQGNYGYTF.

In its sample, this clone was seen once. The chain joins TRBV5-1 to TRBJ1-2; TRBD1 aligns across 8 bases. CDR3 length equals 14 residues. Germline V gene data show CDR1 as SGHRS and CDR2 as YFSETQ. With 7 bases clipped from V and 8 bases from J, the junction kept 13 bases outside the gene matches. The CDR3 DNA is TGCGCCAGCGAGCCCTACGGACAGGGAGGCGGCTACACCTTC. It specifies CASEPYGQGGGYTF. Looking up the rest from reference TRBV5-1 and TRBJ1-2 gives the full variable domain: KAGVTQTPRYLIKTRGQQVTLSCSPISGHRSVSWYQQTPGQGLQFLFEYFSETQRNKGNFPGRFSGRQFSNSRSEMNVSTLELGDSALYLCASEPYGQGGGYTFGSGTRLTVV.

The V gene is TRBV24-1, the J gene TRBJ2-5, with 9 bases fitting TRBD1. This CDR3 contains 16 residues. Germline assignment: CDR1 KGHDR and CDR2 SFDVKD. J was trimmed by 5 bases and V by 1 base; bases with no gene match: 7. The chain's CDR3 is CATSDFRDRVGETQYF. The CDR3 bases are TGTGCCACCAGTGATTTCCGGGACAGGGTCGGGGAGACCCAGTACTTC.

This chain uses TRBV6-5 with TRBJ1-2; no clear D gene. The germline CDR1 and CDR2 sequences are MNHEY and SVGAGI. V shed 5 bases and J shed 2 bases, with 15 bases lying between them. CDR3 length: 15 residues. CDR3 bases: TGTGCCAGCAGTCGCGGTTTGGGAGGAAACTATGGCTACACCTTC. Translation gives CASSRGLGGNYGYTF.

This chain joins TRBV7-9 and TRBJ2-7; 10 bases are a match to TRBD1. Germline V gives CDR1 SEHNR, CDR2 FQNEAQ (reference sequence). This CDR3 is built from 15 residues. The J segment lost 3 bases and the V segment lost 4 bases, leaving 6 bases of the junction unmatched. The DNA for the CDR3 is TGTGCCAGCAGCTCCCTGGACAGGGGGTACTACGAGCAGTACTTC. It translates to CASSSLDRGYYEQYF.

V gene TRBV28 combines with J gene TRBJ1-4; D might be TRBD1 (5 bases). From germline, CDR1 is MDHEN and CDR2 SYDVKM. The CDR3 runs to 15 residues. Deletions cut 3 bases from V and 5 bases from J, with 13 bases between. Here the CDR3 reads CASSLGGGVNEKLFF. DNA for the CDR3: TGTGCCAGCAGTTTGGGGGGAGGGGTAAATGAAAAACTGTTTTTT. Variable domain in full (rest from reference TRBV28 and TRBJ1-4): DVKVTQSSRYLVKRTGEKVFLECVQDMDHENMFWYRQDPGLGLRLIYFSYDVKMKEKGDIPEGYSVSREKKERFSLILESASTNQTSMYLCASSLGGGVNEKLFFGSGTQLSVL.

V is TRBV5-5 and J is TRBJ2-7; 7 bases align to TRBD1. Trimming at V came to 3 bases and at J to 3 bases, leaving 0 bases not matched to a gene. CDR3 length equals 12 residues. The germline V gene encodes CDR1 SGHKS and CDR2 YYEKEE (reference sequence). The chain's CDR3 is CASSWDSYEQYF. CDR3 coding DNA: TGTGCCAGCAGCTGGGACAGCTACGAGCAGTACTTC.

The chain combines TRBV7-2 with TRBJ1-2; unclear D gene. The CDR3 is made up of 14 amino acids. V lost 1 base to trimming and J lost 8 bases, with 14 bases between them. Germline CDR1 reads SGHTA; CDR2 reads FQGNSA. In nucleotides, the CDR3 is TGTGCCAGCAGCTTAGATTCGGGTCTCGGAGGCTACACCTTC. Its protein is CASSLDSGLGGYTF.

The chain combines TRBV11-3 with TRBJ2-1; 7 bases fit TRBD2. The germline gives CDR1 SGHNT, CDR2 YENEEA. The CDR3 totals 16 residues. The V gene end was trimmed by 5 bases and the J gene end by 4 bases; junction bases not matched to a gene: 11. The CDR3 is CASSPTLAGLYNEQFF. CDR3 coding DNA: TGTGCCAGCAGCCCGACGTTAGCGGGCCTATACAATGAGCAGTTCTTC.

CDR3 coding DNA: TGCGCCAGCAGCCCTTGGACAGGAAGCACAGATACGCAGTATTTT. Protein: CASSPWTGSTDTQYF. V gene TRBV4-1 combines with J gene TRBJ2-3, with TRBD1 matching 7 bases. The germline CDR1 and CDR2 sequences are MGHRA and YSYEKL. The CDR3 extends over 15 amino acids. The J segment lost 0 bases and the V segment lost 4 bases, leaving 4 bases of the junction unmatched.